This T cell receptor (beta chain) was sequenced in a study of sequential checkpoint blockade in melanoma. Study in general: After both sequences, patients received maintenance nivolumab.

Indicated treatment: randomized to nivolumab then ipilimumab (arm A) or the reverse (arm B). None of the patients previously received DNA-damaging chemotherapy. From thawed PBMCs, live CD3+CD8+ cells negative for CD19 and CD56 were sorted. The CDR3 is 13 residues long. Per the germline V gene, CDR1 is MNHEY and CDR2 is SMNVEV (reference sequence). V was trimmed by 5 bases and J by 6 bases, leaving 11 bases between them. This table comes from immunoSEQ multiplex PCR, and its TCRdb copy is limited to in-frame clones, with some not included. The sample carries over 10,000 clones, less than 80% recorded once. This clone was counted a single time.

The receptor's source is a human donor with melanoma. The rearrangement uses TRBV27 and TRBJ1-5, with TRBD1 as a possible D gene (6 bases). The specimen comprised CD8+ T cells sorted from blood (inferred from file names), sampled from a patient given nivolumab and ipilimumab in sequence. CDR3 DNA: TGTGCCAGCAGTCTGACAGGAACTCAGCCCCAGCATTTT. Its translation: CASSLTGTQPQHF.